This TCR beta chain derives from a study of shared T cell receptors in the human thymus (dated by TCRdb to about 2021). Broadly, across the study: The study examined how self-reactive, shared T-cell receptor alpha chains are generated in the human thymus.

Libraries were built with the immunoSEQ multiplex PCR assay. What TCRdb holds here is the immuneACCESS table cut down to in-frame rearrangements. Part of the clones is not present; checked against another copy, under half of the missing clones reflect an unresolved V gene, and the others are unexplained. A total of some 760,000 clones appear in this sample, approximately 83% of them only once. Around 0.01% of the sample is held by the ten biggest clonotypes. As to this clone: Its antigen is still unknown. No clone much larger than this one lies a single base away; base qualities are absent.

The germline V gene gives CDR1 as SNHLY and CDR2 as FYNNEI. The CDR3 has 16 amino acids, counting the end cysteine and phenylalanine. The only DNA kept is the CDR3, 48 bases in frame from the first base. Ends trimmed: V by 5 bases, J by 5 bases; bases unmatched to a gene: 14. These data were likewise used in another study, on human thymus T cells. The second publication reports: The donors were immunologically healthy infants in Finland who had open corrective cardiac surgery for congenital heart defects. Thymus tissue was obtained as surgical resects removed during corrective cardiac surgery. V and J gene segment usage appeared biased in both thymic and peripheral blood repertoires. The related research found that thymic TCR repertoires overlapped highly between unrelated individuals. The study characterized TCR alpha and beta repertoires from under 10 infant thymus samples and a few related peripheral blood samples. The cohort included more than 5 male and two female infants, with donor ages spanning 7 to 244 days. After being mechanically released from the tissue, thymocytes were kept at -70 degrees C in pellets of roughly 9.5-31 million cells. A QIAsymphony instrument was used to extract genomic DNA from frozen cell pellets. Using the immunoSEQ multiplex PCR assay, the TCRB and TCRAD loci were amplified from a standardized quantity of quality-controlled genomic DNA. The amplicons covered the V(D)J region and were long enough to include the CDR3 and to identify the V and J genes. Through the commercial immunoSEQ service, the amplicons were sequenced on an Illumina platform. Primer bias and sequencing errors were corrected as previously described, and TCRAD and TCRB definitions were based on the IMGT database. The repertoires were analysed using immunoSEQ Analyzer 3.0 and VDJTools for basic statistics, V/J segment usage, diversity estimates, rarefaction and pairwise overlap. Diversity was estimated with Chao1, ChaoE, Efron-Thisted, Shannon and inverse Simpson indices, and also on datasets down-sampled to the smallest sample. Repertoire overlap was assessed by strict matching of CDR3 nucleotide sequence, V gene and J gene, and clustering was done by Jaccard-based multidimensional scaling. On average, thymus samples yielded about 810,000 unique TCRB clonotypes, whereas blood samples yielded 70,000 to 100,000.

The sample comprised thymocytes. This chain joins TRBV2 to TRBJ2-5; TRBD2 lines up with 7 middle nucleotides. This clonotype originated in a girl in the first two years of life with a congenital heart defect. Donor details come from another sample of the same person, matched by shared clones. CDR3 sequence: CASSLRRTSFRETQYF. The DNA sequence is as follows: TGTGCCAGCAGTCTCCGGCGGACTAGTTTCCGGGAGACCCAGTACTTC.